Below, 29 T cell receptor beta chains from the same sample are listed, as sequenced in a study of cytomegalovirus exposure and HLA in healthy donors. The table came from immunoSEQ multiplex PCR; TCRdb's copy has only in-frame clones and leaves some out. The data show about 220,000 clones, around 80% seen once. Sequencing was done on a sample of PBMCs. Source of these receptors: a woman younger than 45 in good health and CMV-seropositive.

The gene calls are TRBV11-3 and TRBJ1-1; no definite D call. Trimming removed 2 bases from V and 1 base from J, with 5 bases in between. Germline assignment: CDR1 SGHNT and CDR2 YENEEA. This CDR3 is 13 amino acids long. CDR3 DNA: TGTGCCAGCAGCTTACCAGGGAACACTGAAGCTTTCTTT. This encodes CASSLPGNTEAFF.

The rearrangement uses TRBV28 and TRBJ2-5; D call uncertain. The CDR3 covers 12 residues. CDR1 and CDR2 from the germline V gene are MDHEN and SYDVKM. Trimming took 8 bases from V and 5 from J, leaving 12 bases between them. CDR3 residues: CASGSRQETQYF. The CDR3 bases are TGTGCCAGCGGGTCCAGGCAGGAGACCCAGTACTTC.

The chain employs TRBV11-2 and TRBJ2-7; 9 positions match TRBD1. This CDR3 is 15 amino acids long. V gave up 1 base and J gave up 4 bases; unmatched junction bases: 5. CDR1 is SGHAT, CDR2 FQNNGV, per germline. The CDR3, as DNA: TGTGCCAGCAGCTTAGTACAGGGGGCGAGTTACGAGCAGTACTTC. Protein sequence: CASSLVQGASYEQYF. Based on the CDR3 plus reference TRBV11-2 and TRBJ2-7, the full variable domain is EAGVAQSPRYKIIEKRQSVAFWCNPISGHATLYWYQQILGQGPKLLIQFQNNGVVDDSQLPKDRFSAERLKGVDSTLKIQPAKLEDSAVYLCASSLVQGASYEQYFGPGTRLTVT.

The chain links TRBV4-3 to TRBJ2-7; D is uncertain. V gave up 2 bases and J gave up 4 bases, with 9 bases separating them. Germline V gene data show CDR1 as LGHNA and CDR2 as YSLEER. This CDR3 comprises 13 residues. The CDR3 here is CASSQIYGYEQYF. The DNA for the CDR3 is TGCGCCAGCAGCCAAATATATGGGTACGAGCAGTACTTC.

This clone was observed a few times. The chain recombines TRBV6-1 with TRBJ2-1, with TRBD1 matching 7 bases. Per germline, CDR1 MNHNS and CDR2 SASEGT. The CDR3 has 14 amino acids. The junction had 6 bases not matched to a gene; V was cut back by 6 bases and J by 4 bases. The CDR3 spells CASSEGTEYNEQFF. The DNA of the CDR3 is TGTGCCAGCAGCGAGGGGACAGAGTACAATGAGCAGTTCTTC.

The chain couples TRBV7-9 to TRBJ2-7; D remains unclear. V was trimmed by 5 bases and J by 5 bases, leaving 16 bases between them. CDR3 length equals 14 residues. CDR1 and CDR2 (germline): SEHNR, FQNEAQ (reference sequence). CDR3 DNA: TGTGCCAGCAGCCGATTGGGCGGTAGGGACGAGCAGTACTTC. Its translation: CASSRLGGRDEQYF.

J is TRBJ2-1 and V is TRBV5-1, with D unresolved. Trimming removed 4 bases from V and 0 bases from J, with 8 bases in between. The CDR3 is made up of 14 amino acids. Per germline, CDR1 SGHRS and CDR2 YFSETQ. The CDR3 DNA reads TGCGCCAGCAGCCCCCCTAGCTCCTACAATGAGCAGTTCTTC. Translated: CASSPPSSYNEQFF.

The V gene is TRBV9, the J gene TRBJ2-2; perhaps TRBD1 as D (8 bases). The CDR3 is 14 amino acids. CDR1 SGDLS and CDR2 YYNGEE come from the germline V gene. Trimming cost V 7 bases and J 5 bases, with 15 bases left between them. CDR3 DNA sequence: TGTGCCAGCTCGACAGGGGAGGGAACCGGGGAGCTGTTTTTT. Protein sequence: CASSTGEGTGELFF.

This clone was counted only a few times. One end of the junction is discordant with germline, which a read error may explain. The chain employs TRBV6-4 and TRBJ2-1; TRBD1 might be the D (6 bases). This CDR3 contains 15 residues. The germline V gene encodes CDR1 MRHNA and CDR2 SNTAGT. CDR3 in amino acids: CASSYSIDQGNEQFF. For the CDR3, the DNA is TGTGCCAGCAGTTACTCGATTGATCAGGGGAATGAGCAGTTCTTC.

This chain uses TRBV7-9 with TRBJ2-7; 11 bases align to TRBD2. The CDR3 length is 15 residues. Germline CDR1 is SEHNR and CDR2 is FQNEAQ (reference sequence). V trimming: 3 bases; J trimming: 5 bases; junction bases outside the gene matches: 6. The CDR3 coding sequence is TGTGCCAGCAGCTTTACACTAGCGGGAGTTGACGAGCAGTACTTC. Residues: CASSFTLAGVDEQYF.

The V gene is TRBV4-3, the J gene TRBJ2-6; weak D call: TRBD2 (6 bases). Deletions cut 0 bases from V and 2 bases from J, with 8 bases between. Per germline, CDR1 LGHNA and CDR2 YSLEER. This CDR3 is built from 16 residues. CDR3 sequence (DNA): TGCGCCAGCAGCCAAGACGGCGGGACTGGGGCCAACGTCCTGACTTTC. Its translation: CASSQDGGTGANVLTF.

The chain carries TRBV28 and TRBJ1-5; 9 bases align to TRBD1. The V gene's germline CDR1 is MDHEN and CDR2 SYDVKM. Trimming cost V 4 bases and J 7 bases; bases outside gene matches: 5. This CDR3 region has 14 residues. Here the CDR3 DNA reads TGTGCCAGCAGTTACGGGACAGGGAGACAGCCCCAGCATTTT. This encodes CASSYGTGRQPQHF.

DNA for the CDR3: TGTGCCAGCAGTGAGGGTTGGACTAGCGGGATTAATGAGCAGTTCTTC. This gives the protein CASSEGWTSGINEQFF. The rearrangement joins TRBV6-4 to TRBJ2-1; 12 bases agree with TRBD2. This CDR3 spans 16 amino acids. The germline gives CDR1 MRHNA, CDR2 SNTAGT. V shed 3 bases and J 7 bases; nucleotides not matched to a gene: 7.

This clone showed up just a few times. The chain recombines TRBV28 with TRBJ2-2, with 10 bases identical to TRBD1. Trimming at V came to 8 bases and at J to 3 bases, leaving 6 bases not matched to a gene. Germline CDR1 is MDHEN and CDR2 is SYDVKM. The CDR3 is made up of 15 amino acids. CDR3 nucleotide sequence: TGTGCCAGCGAGAAAGGGACAGGGGACACCGGGGAGCTGTTTTTT. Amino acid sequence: CASEKGTGDTGELFF. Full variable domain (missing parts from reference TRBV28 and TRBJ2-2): DVKVTQSSRYLVKRTGEKVFLECVQDMDHENMFWYRQDPGLGLRLIYFSYDVKMKEKGDIPEGYSVSREKKERFSLILESASTNQTSMYLCASEKGTGDTGELFFGEGSRLTVL.

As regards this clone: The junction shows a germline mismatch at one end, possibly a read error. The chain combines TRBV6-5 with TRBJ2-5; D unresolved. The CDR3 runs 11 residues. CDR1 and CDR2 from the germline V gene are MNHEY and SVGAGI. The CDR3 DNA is TGTGCCAGCAGTGAAGGGAAGTTAAGGCACTTC. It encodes CASSEGKLRHF.

CDR3 nucleotide sequence: TGTGCCAGCAGCTTAGAGGGAGGGGGCAATGGCTACACCTTC. Its protein product is CASSLEGGGNGYTF. This chain uses TRBV7-9 with TRBJ1-2; 7 nucleotides agree with TRBD1. The V and J ends lost 1 base and 6 bases, in that order; junction bases with no gene match: 5. Germline V gives CDR1 SEHNR, CDR2 FQNEAQ (reference sequence). This CDR3 is 14 amino acids long.

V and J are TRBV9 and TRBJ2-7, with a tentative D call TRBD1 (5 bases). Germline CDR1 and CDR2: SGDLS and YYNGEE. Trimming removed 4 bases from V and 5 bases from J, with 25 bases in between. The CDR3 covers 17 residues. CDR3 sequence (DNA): TGTGCCAGCAGCTCCCCCATACAGGTCGGTGGGGCCCACGAGCAGTACTTC. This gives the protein CASSSPIQVGGAHEQYF.

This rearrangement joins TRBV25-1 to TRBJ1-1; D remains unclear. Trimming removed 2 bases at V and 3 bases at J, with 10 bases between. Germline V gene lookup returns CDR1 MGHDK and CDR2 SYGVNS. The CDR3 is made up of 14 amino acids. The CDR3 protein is CASSETVLHTEAFF. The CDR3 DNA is TGTGCCAGCAGTGAAACAGTCCTACACACTGAAGCTTTCTTT. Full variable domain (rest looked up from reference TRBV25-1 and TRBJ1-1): EADIYQTPRYLVIGTGKKITLECSQTMGHDKMYWYQQDPGMELHLIHYSYGVNSTEKGDLSSESTVSRIRTEHFPLTLESARPSHTSQYLCASSETVLHTEAFFGQGTRLTVV.

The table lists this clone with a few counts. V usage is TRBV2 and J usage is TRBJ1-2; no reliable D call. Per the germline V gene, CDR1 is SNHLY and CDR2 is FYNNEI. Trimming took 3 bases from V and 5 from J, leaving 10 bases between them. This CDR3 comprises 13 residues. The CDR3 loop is CASSDGRLYGYTF. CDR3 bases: TGTGCCAGCAGTGACGGCAGACTTTATGGCTACACCTTC.

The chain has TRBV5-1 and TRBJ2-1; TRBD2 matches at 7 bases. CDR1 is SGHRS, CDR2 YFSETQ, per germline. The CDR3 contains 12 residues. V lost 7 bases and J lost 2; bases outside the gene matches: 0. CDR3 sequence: CASGTTYNEQFF. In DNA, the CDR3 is TGCGCCAGCGGGACTACCTACAATGAGCAGTTCTTC.

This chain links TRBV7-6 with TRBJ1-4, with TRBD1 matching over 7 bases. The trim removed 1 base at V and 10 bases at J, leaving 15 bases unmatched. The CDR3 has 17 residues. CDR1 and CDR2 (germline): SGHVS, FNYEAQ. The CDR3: CASSLVFEGRGFRKLFF. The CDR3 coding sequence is TGTGCCAGCAGCTTAGTCTTCGAGGGCAGGGGGTTCCGAAAACTGTTTTTT.

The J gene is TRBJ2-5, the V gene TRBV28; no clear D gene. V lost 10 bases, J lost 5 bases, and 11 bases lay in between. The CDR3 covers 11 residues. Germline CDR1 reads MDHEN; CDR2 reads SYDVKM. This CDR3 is CATKGMETQYF. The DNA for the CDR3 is TGTGCCACCAAGGGTATGGAGACCCAGTACTTC. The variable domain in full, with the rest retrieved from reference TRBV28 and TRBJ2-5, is DVKVTQSSRYLVKRTGEKVFLECVQDMDHENMFWYRQDPGLGLRLIYFSYDVKMKEKGDIPEGYSVSREKKERFSLILESASTNQTSMYLCATKGMETQYFGPGTRLLVL.

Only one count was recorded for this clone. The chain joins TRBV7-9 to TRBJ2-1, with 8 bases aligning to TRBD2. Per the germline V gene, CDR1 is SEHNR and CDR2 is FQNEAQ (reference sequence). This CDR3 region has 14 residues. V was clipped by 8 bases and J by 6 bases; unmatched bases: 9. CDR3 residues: CASSSGRAPNEQFF. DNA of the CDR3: TGTGCCAGCTCTTCCGGGAGGGCCCCCAATGAGCAGTTCTTC.

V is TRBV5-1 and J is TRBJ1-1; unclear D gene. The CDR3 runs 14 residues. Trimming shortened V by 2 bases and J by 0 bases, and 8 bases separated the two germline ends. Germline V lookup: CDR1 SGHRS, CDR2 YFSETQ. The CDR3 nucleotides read TGCGCCAGCAGCTTACGATCCATGAACACTGAAGCTTTCTTT. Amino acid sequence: CASSLRSMNTEAFF. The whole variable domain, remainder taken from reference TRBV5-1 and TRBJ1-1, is KAGVTQTPRYLIKTRGQQVTLSCSPISGHRSVSWYQQTPGQGLQFLFEYFSETQRNKGNFPGRFSGRQFSNSRSEMNVSTLELGDSALYLCASSLRSMNTEAFFGQGTRLTVV.

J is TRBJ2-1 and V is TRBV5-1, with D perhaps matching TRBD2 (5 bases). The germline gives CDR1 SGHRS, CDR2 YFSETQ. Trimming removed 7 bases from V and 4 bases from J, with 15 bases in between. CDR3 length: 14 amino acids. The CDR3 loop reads CASSTGRVYNEQFF. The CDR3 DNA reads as TGCGCCAGCTCAACGGGAAGGGTATACAATGAGCAGTTCTTC.

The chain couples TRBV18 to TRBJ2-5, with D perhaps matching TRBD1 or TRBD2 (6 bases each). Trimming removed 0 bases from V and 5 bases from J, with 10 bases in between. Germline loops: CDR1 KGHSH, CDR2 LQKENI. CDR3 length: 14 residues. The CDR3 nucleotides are TGTGCCAGCTCACCACCAACAGGGAGGGAGACCCAGTACTTC. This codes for CASSPPTGRETQYF.

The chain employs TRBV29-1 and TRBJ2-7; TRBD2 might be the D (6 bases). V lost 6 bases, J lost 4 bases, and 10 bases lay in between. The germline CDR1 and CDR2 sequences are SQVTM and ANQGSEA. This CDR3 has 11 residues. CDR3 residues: CSVDAGYEQYF. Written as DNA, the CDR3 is TGCAGCGTGGATGCGGGGTACGAGCAGTACTTC.

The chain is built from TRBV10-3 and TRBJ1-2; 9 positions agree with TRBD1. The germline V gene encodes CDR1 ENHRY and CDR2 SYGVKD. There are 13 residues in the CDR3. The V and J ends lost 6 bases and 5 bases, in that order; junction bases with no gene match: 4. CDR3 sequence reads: CAISTGTGYGYTF. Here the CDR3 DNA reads TGTGCCATCAGCACCGGGACAGGGTATGGCTACACCTTC.

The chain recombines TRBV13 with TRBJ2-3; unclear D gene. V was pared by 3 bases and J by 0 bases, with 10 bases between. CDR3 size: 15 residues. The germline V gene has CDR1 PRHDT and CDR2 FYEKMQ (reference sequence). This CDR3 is CASSLETSSTDTQYF. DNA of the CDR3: TGTGCCAGCAGCTTGGAGACATCGAGCACAGATACGCAGTATTTT.